This T cell receptor (beta chain) was documented in a study of T cell repertoires in cytomegalovirus infection. Study-level findings and limits: HLA-C-restricted CMV clonotypes gave the most frequent clonotype in two of eight donors.

The CDR3 sequence is 16 residues long. CDR1 MNHNS and CDR2 SASEGT come from the germline V gene. V trimming: 4 bases; J trimming: 5 bases; junction bases outside the gene matches: 11. In TCRdb, the reads were re-called with MiXCR into one record per CDR3 protein. The sample shows 310,000 or so distinct CDR3 sequences, roughly 15% of them seen only once. This clonotype has a handful of counts. The target antigen is unknown. The chain combines TRBV6-1 with TRBJ2-1, with 7 bases matching TRBD1. This clonotype was obtained from a human donor in good health (CMV status not recorded). Some clones in this sample may be carry-over from other donors' samples. The specimen was PBMCs. As DNA, the CDR3 is TGTGCCAGCAGTGCCCTAGGGGGCTCAGCCAACAATGAGCAGTTCTTC. Translation: CASSALGGSANNEQFF.